The T cell receptor (beta chain) under discussion was sequenced for a study of glioma-infiltrating T cells. Across the study: Before surgery, glioma patients received dexamethasone for at most six days.

Using RNA template, CDR3s of TCR alpha and beta were amplified with iRepertoire arm-PCR. TCRdb reprocessed the multiplex PCR reads with MiXCR, giving one entry per CDR3 protein. The table lists a few hundred thousand distinct CDR3 sequences, around 45% of them singletons. This clonotype appeared many times. This CDR3 region has 13 residues. V was shortened by 0 bases and J by 7 bases, with 10 bases between the two germline ends. CDR1 DFQATT and CDR2 SNEGSKA come from the germline V gene (reference sequence). Source material: glioma tissue, nonneoplastic brain tissue, or PBMCs (not recorded which). The sequence came from a human donor with low-grade glioma or glioblastoma, undergoing nonglioma brain surgery, or in good health (not recorded which). This chain links TRBV20-1 with TRBJ2-1, with D possibly being TRBD1 or TRBD2 (5 bases each). CDR3 region: CSARDPGRNEQFF. The CDR3 DNA sequence: TGCAGTGCTAGAGATCCAGGGAGAAATGAGCAGTTCTTC.